These 9 T cell receptor beta chains share one sample of origin, sequenced in a study of read filtering for tumor transcriptome and immune sequencing. From 350 to 500 ng of RNA, a library with molecular barcoded alpha/delta and beta/gamma adaptors was made. TCRdb reanalysed the reads using MiXCR and keeps one entry per CDR3 protein. The table includes around 44,000 distinct CDR3 sequences, roughly an eighth detected once. Material for sequencing was a population of CD138-negative cells sorted from bone marrow. All receptors come from a donor at least 40 years old with multiple myeloma.

This clonotype was detected ten times or more. This sequence joins TRBV7-2 and TRBJ2-5; D is possibly TRBD2 (5 bases). The CDR3 spans 14 residues. Trimming left V 4 bases short and J 7 bases short, with 16 bases between. Germline V CDR1 and CDR2: SGHTA, FQGNSA. CDR3 residues: CASSSGALVGTQYF. Written as DNA, the CDR3 is TGTGCCAGCAGCTCTGGAGCACTAGTCGGGACCCAGTACTTC.

In its sample, this clonotype was seen many times. Just one base apart from a much larger clone, this may be a read error. In DNA, the CDR3 is TGCAGTGCCGGACTGAGCTCCTACAATGGGCAGTTCTTC. Translated, it gives CSAGLSSYNGQFF. This chain joins TRBV20-1 and TRBJ2-1; D possibly corresponds to TRBD2 (5 bases). The germline CDR1 and CDR2 sequences are DFQATT and SNEGSKA (reference sequence). The CDR3 extends over 13 amino acids.

Regarding this clonotype: A far larger clone is one base from this, pointing to a likely read error. J is TRBJ2-1 and V is TRBV5-1; maybe TRBD2 (6 bases). CDR3 length: 15 amino acids. From germline, CDR1 is SGHRS and CDR2 YFSETQ. CDR3: CASSATTSPYNEQFF. The CDR3 region has the DNA TGTGCCAGCAGCGCAACTACTAGCCCCTACAATGAGCAGTTCTTC.

This clonotype showed up many times. The V gene is TRBV19, the J gene TRBJ2-1; D is possibly TRBD2 (6 bases). The CDR3 extends over 13 amino acids. CDR1 is LNHDA, CDR2 SQIVND, per germline (reference sequence). The V end lost 3 bases, the J end lost 4 bases, and 7 bases lay between the germline ends. The CDR3 here is CASSIGTYNEQFF. For the CDR3, the DNA is TGTGCCAGTAGTATCGGGACTTACAATGAGCAGTTCTTC.

In its sample, this clonotype was seen a few times. This may stem from a read error, because a much larger clone lies one nucleotide away. The chain is built from TRBV6-5 and TRBJ1-2, with TRBD1 matching 8 bases. This CDR3 region has 13 residues. Germline V lookup: CDR1 MNHEY, CDR2 SVGAGI. In nucleotides, the CDR3 is TGTGCCGGCAGGGGACAGGAGAACTATGGCTACACCTTC. It yields the protein CAGRGQENYGYTF.

At least ten counts were recorded for this clonotype. The chain recombines TRBV12-3 or TRBV12-4 with TRBJ1-1, with unresolved D. The CDR3 covers 14 residues. Trimming took off 1 base at V and 4 bases at J, with 10 bases between the two ends. CDR3 residues: CASSLVGWSTEAFF. The CDR3 DNA follows: TGTGCCAGCAGTTTAGTTGGCTGGAGCACTGAAGCTTTCTTT.

The table lists this clonotype with a few counts. The V call is TRBV23-1, the J call TRBJ1-6, with D perhaps TRBD1 (5 bases). TRBV23-1 is noted as an ORF with a role that remains uncertain. The V end was cut by 0 bases, the J end by 4 bases, with 25 bases between. This CDR3 spans 21 amino acids. DNA for the CDR3: TGCGCCAGCAGTCAATCGGGGGGTTGGACAATCCGTTGTTTATATAATTCACCCCTCCACTTT. This encodes CASSQSGGWTIRCLYNSPLHF.

The V and J genes are TRBV20-1 and TRBJ2-5; possibly TRBD2 for D (6 bases). The length of the CDR3 is 14 residues. V was cut by 0 bases and J by 4 bases, with 12 bases left in between. In germline, CDR1 is DFQATT, CDR2 SNEGSKA (reference sequence). CDR3 bases: TGCAGTGCTAGAGATCGCCTAGCGTTAGAGACCCAGTACTTC. Amino acid sequence: CSARDRLALETQYF.

This clonotype was recorded many times. The V gene is TRBV27, the J gene TRBJ1-1; no clear D gene. This CDR3 is built from 13 residues. Trimming removed 2 bases from V and 1 base from J, with 5 bases in between. The V gene's germline CDR1 is MNHEY and CDR2 SMNVEV (reference sequence). As DNA, the CDR3 is TGTGCCAGCAGTTTAAAGGGGAACACTGAAGCTTTCTTT. Its protein is CASSLKGNTEAFF.